This TCR beta chain came from a study of blood T cell repertoires in COVID-19. About the research overall: Collection of acute and convalescent COVID-19 samples took place in the United States, Italy and Spain. T cells, B-cell-depleted T cells, or PBMCs supplied cDNA or gDNA.

Methods used by the authors: Reference gene primer amplification in the assay estimated nucleated cell counts. TCRdb keeps only in-frame clones here, not all; method: immunoSEQ multiplex PCR. For V, J and clone size, that table is used; D and trimming come from the DNA. The repertoire includes around 250,000 clones, more than 75% of them detected once, and roughly an eighth sits in the top ten. The J segment lost 1 base and the V segment lost 1 base, leaving 3 bases of the junction unmatched. The CDR3 contains 15 residues. CDR1 is SGHRS, CDR2 YFSETQ, per germline. The J gene is TRBJ1-1, the V gene TRBV5-1, with 8 bases identical to TRBD1. This TCR derives from a man aged 80 or over with acute or convalescent COVID-19. What was sequenced was peripheral blood. The CDR3 sequence is CASSLRGQANTEAFF. The DNA of the CDR3 is TGCGCCAGCAGCTTGAGGGGACAGGCGAACACTGAAGCTTTCTTT.